This T cell receptor beta chain was obtained from a study of response to subunit inactivated influenza vaccine. Germline V gene data show CDR1 as MNHEY and CDR2 as SVGEGT. V lost 8 bases to trimming and J lost 0 bases, with 11 bases between them. CDR3 length: 14 amino acids. As for this clonotype: Antigen specificity is unknown.

Study findings and constraints: The authors suggested that every seasonal influenza vaccination recruits few new T cells.

MiXCR was run by TCRdb on the RT-PCR reads, yielding one entry per CDR3 protein. The sample lists about 520,000 distinct CDR3 sequences, roughly 25% occurring once. The chain links TRBV6-2 or TRBV6-3 to TRBJ2-1, with D possibly TRBD1 on 6 matching bases. Material: CD4+ T cells sorted from PBMCs, obtained roughly 5 days after vaccination. The sequence derives from a middle-aged man who received an inactivated influenza vaccine. CDR3 DNA: TGTGCCAGCGCTGACAGGAGCTCCTACAATGAGCAGTTCTTC. As protein: CASADRSSYNEQFF.